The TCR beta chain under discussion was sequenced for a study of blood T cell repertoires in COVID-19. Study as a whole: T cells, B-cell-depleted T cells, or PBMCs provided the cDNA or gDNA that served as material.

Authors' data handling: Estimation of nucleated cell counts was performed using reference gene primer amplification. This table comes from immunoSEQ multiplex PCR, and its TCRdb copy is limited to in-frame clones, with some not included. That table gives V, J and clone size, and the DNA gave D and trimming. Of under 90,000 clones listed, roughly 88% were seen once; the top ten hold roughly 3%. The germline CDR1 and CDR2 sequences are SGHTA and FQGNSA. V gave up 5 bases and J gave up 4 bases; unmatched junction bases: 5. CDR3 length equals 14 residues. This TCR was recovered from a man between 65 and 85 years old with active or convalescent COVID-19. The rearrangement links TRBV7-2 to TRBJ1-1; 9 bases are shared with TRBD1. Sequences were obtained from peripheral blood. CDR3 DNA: TGTGCCAGCAGCAGACAGGGGGTGGGCACTGAAGCTTTCTTT. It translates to CASSRQGVGTEAFF.